The 29 T cell receptor beta chains in this list originate from one sample, sequenced in a study of response to subunit inactivated influenza vaccine. Via MiXCR, TCRdb re-called the RT-PCR reads, giving one row per CDR3 protein. The sample shows 500,000 to 600,000 distinct CDR3 sequences, approximately 11% of them seen only once. These same records also appear under a second study, on T cells expressing NK-cell markers. That study reports: TCR beta cDNA was generated via 5'RACE template switching incorporating UMIs.

The sequencing here drew on PBMCs from blood, taken on the day of vaccination. The receptors derive from a man aged 45-65 years who received an inactivated influenza vaccine.

This clonotype was seen repeatedly, ten times or more. The J gene is TRBJ1-5, the V gene TRBV7-9; TRBD1 matches at 7 bases. V lost 7 bases and J lost 9; bases outside the gene matches: 6. The germline V gene has CDR1 SEHNR and CDR2 FQNEAQ (reference sequence). The CDR3 sequence is 12 residues long. The CDR3 region has the DNA TGTGCCAGCACCACAGGGGAATCGCCCCAGCATTTT. Translating gives CASTTGESPQHF.

The chain joins TRBV4-2 to TRBJ2-1; 14 bases line up with TRBD2. V gave up 0 bases and J gave up 3 bases; unmatched junction bases: 10. Germline CDR1 is LGHNA and CDR2 is YNFKEQ. This CDR3 comprises 20 residues. The CDR3 reads CASSQDSGTSGGALYNEQFF. In DNA form, the CDR3 reads TGTGCCAGCAGCCAAGACTCCGGGACTAGCGGGGGAGCCCTCTACAATGAGCAGTTCTTC.

This clonotype was seen many times. The V gene is TRBV27, the J gene TRBJ2-7; 8 bases align to TRBD1. Germline values: CDR1 MNHEY, CDR2 SMNVEV (reference sequence). V was clipped by 6 bases and J by 4 bases; unmatched bases: 14. The CDR3 is 16 residues long. DNA for the CDR3: TGTGCCAGCAGCTCCCCGCGACAGGGGTGGAAGTACGAGCAGTACTTC. Protein product: CASSSPRQGWKYEQYF.

The rearrangement links TRBV6-2 or TRBV6-3 to TRBJ2-2; no clear D. Trimming stripped 7 bases from V and 4 bases from J, with 10 bases between. The CDR3 is 13 amino acids. Germline V gives CDR1 MNHEY, CDR2 SVGEGT. CDR3 sequence (DNA): TGTGCCAGCACCACCCAGAGCACCGGGGAGCTGTTTTTT. Protein sequence: CASTTQSTGELFF.

This clonotype came up a few times. The rearrangement joins TRBV7-2 to TRBJ2-2, with D unresolved. The CDR3 extends over 16 amino acids. V lost 5 bases and J lost 5, with 18 bases in between. Germline V gene data show CDR1 as SGHTA and CDR2 as FQGNSA. The CDR3 nucleotides read TGTGCCAGCAGCCTCTATGGGCAGCTCCAGACCGGGGAGCTGTTTTTT. This codes for CASSLYGQLQTGELFF.

This clonotype has more than one count but fewer than ten. The chain carries TRBV7-2 and TRBJ2-7; D gene unclear. The CDR3 loop spans 14 amino acids. Trimming pared 5 bases from V and 2 bases from J, leaving 13 bases between. The germline CDR1 and CDR2 sequences are SGHTA and FQGNSA. CDR3 nucleotide sequence: TGTGCCAGCAGCCCTAGTGCTGCCCCCTACGAGCAGTACTTC. Protein sequence: CASSPSAAPYEQYF.

V gene TRBV9 combines with J gene TRBJ2-3; TRBD1 agrees at 7 bases. The CDR3 has 12 amino acids. Trimming at V came to 3 bases and at J to 7 bases, leaving 2 bases not matched to a gene. CDR1 SGDLS and CDR2 YYNGEE come from the germline V gene. The CDR3 sequence: CASSGGGNTQYF. CDR3 nucleotides: TGTGCCAGCAGCGGAGGGGGCAATACGCAGTATTTT.

The chain recombines TRBV6-5 with TRBJ2-7; perhaps TRBD1 as D (6 bases). Deletions cut 0 bases from V and 0 bases from J, with 12 bases between. The germline V gene encodes CDR1 MNHEY and CDR2 SVGAGI. The CDR3 is 16 residues long. In nucleotides, the CDR3 is TGTGCCAGCAGTTACTCGGAAGCAGGGGCCTCCTACGAGCAGTACTTC. Its protein is CASSYSEAGASYEQYF.

This clonotype has only a few counts. CDR3 DNA sequence: TGTGCCAGCAGTGGACTAGCGGGAGTCGCAGATACGCAGTATTTT. This codes for CASSGLAGVADTQYF. The genes are TRBV12-3 or TRBV12-4 and TRBJ2-3, with 13 bases that match TRBD2. After removal of 5 bases from V and 4 bases from J, the junction contained 3 bases not matched to a gene. The CDR3 covers 15 residues.

This clonotype was found a few times. The chain recombines TRBV12-3 or TRBV12-4 with TRBJ1-1; D call uncertain. This CDR3 region has 13 residues. With 3 bases removed from V and 3 bases from J, the gap between germline ends came to 8 bases. The CDR3 region has the DNA TGTGCCAGCAGTTTGATGGTGGACACTGAAGCTTTCTTT. Translation: CASSLMVDTEAFF.

The genes are TRBV20-1 and TRBJ2-2, with D perhaps assigned TRBD1 or TRBD2 (5 bases each). The germline V gene has CDR1 DFQATT and CDR2 SNEGSKA (reference sequence). Trimming stripped 0 bases from V and 1 base from J, with 15 bases between. There are 17 residues in the CDR3. CDR3 residues: CSARDMRGHQNTGELFF. The CDR3 DNA is TGCAGTGCTAGAGATATGAGGGGCCACCAGAACACCGGGGAGCTGTTTTTT.

The chain recombines TRBV12-3 or TRBV12-4 with TRBJ2-7; 7 nucleotides line up with TRBD1. The CDR3 is made up of 13 amino acids. The ends lost 6 bases at V and 4 bases at J; junction bases unmatched: 6. CDR3 in DNA: TGTGCCAGCAGGCCGGGCAGGGGGTACGAGCAGTACTTC. This translates into CASRPGRGYEQYF.

This clonotype was seen ten or more times. This chain joins TRBV4-3 and TRBJ2-3; 9 bases fit TRBD2. Germline V gene lookup returns CDR1 LGHNA and CDR2 YSLEER. V lost 5 bases and J lost 2; bases outside the gene matches: 11. This CDR3 contains 17 residues. CDR3 sequence: CASSYPGVAGVTDTQYF. CDR3 DNA sequence: TGCGCCAGCAGCTACCCCGGGGTAGCGGGAGTCACAGATACGCAGTATTTT.

This clonotype came up many times. V gene TRBV3-1 combines with J gene TRBJ2-1; D is ambiguous. With 3 bases removed from V and 0 bases from J, the gap between germline ends came to 18 bases. CDR1 and CDR2 (germline): LGHDT, YNNKEL (reference sequence). The CDR3 totals 18 residues. In DNA form, the CDR3 reads TGTGCCAGCAGCCAGGTCTTAAGGTTGCAGCGCTCCTACAATGAGCAGTTCTTC. Protein: CASSQVLRLQRSYNEQFF.

V is TRBV4-3 and J is TRBJ2-7; D unclear. This CDR3 has 13 residues. V was pared by 0 bases and J by 3 bases, with 6 bases between. From germline, CDR1 is LGHNA and CDR2 YSLEER. The CDR3 DNA reads TGCGCCAGCAGCCAAGACTGGCACTACGAGCAGTACTTC. Protein sequence: CASSQDWHYEQYF.

This sequence joins TRBV10-3 and TRBJ2-3; 7 bases map to TRBD1. Germline V gene sequence: CDR1 ENHRY, CDR2 SYGVKD. Trimming took 5 bases from V and 3 from J; bases not matched to a gene: 5. The length of the CDR3 is 14 residues. The CDR3 nucleotides are TGTGCCATCAGTCCCCAGACAGGGACAGATACGCAGTATTTT. Translating it yields CAISPQTGTDTQYF.

In this sample, this clonotype turned up many times. The rearrangement links TRBV11-2 to TRBJ2-1; D unclear. This CDR3 is 14 amino acids long. V was shortened by 1 base and J by 9 bases, with 13 bases between the two germline ends. Germline V lookup: CDR1 SGHAT, CDR2 FQNNGV. As DNA, the CDR3 is TGTGCCAGCAGCTTAGTGGCTTATAGAGGTGAGCAGTTCTTC. Residues: CASSLVAYRGEQFF. The entire variable domain, with the rest obtained from reference TRBV11-2 and TRBJ2-1, is as follows: EAGVAQSPRYKIIEKRQSVAFWCNPISGHATLYWYQQILGQGPKLLIQFQNNGVVDDSQLPKDRFSAERLKGVDSTLKIQPAKLEDSAVYLCASSLVAYRGEQFFGPGTRLTVL.

This clonotype was counted only a few times. The V call is TRBV18, the J call TRBJ2-1, with D possibly TRBD1 on 5 matching bases. Trimming cost V 3 bases and J 0 bases, with 12 bases left between them. CDR1 is KGHSH and CDR2 is LQKENI in the germline V gene. The CDR3 sequence is 16 residues long. The CDR3 DNA reads TGTGCCAGCTCACCGGGGCTGTTGAGCTCCTACAATGAGCAGTTCTTC. Its translation is CASSPGLLSSYNEQFF. Looking up the rest from reference TRBV18 and TRBJ2-1 gives the full variable domain: NAGVMQNPRHLVRRRGQEARLRCSPMKGHSHVYWYRQLPEEGLKFMVYLQKENIIDESGMPKERFSAEFPKEGPSILRIQQVVRGDSAAYFCASSPGLLSSYNEQFFGPGTRLTVL.

This clonotype was detected only a few times. J is TRBJ2-7 and V is TRBV7-9, with D maybe TRBD1 (6 bases). Germline CDR1 reads SEHNR; CDR2 reads FQNEAQ (reference sequence). The CDR3 has 13 amino acids. Trimming left V 5 bases short and J 4 bases short, with 12 bases between. CDR3 nucleotide sequence: TGTGCCAGCAGCCCGCCGGACAGATACGAGCAGTACTTC. Its protein is CASSPPDRYEQYF.

The chain couples TRBV29-1 to TRBJ2-5, with 12 bases identical to TRBD1. The V gene end was trimmed by 6 bases and the J gene end by 6 bases; junction bases not matched to a gene: 8. The CDR3 has 14 amino acids. Per germline, CDR1 SQVTM and CDR2 ANQGSEA. The CDR3 nucleotides read TGCAGCGTGCAGGGACAGGGGGCAGGAAAGACCCAGTACTTC. It specifies CSVQGQGAGKTQYF.

The rearrangement uses TRBV12-3 or TRBV12-4 and TRBJ2-5; TRBD1 agrees at 9 bases. CDR3 length equals 15 residues. V lost 5 bases, J lost 4 bases, and 8 bases stayed unmatched. In DNA form, the CDR3 reads TGTGCCAGCAGTCCCGGGACAGGGCGGGGAGAGACCCAGTACTTC. Encoded protein: CASSPGTGRGETQYF.

This clonotype was seen repeatedly, ten times or more. The chain employs TRBV7-8 and TRBJ2-1; 9 bases fit TRBD1. Germline CDR1 is SGHVS and CDR2 is FQNEAQ. With V trimmed by 6 bases and J by 2 bases, 5 bases remained unmatched. This CDR3 has 15 residues. CDR3 sequence (DNA): TGTGCCAGCAGTAGAACAGGGGGCGCCTACAATGAGCAGTTCTTC. This sequence encodes CASSRTGGAYNEQFF. The variable domain in full, completed from reference TRBV7-8 and TRBJ2-1, reads GAGVSQSPRYKVAKRGQDVALRCDPISGHVSLFWYQQALGQGPEFLTYFQNEAQLDKSGLPSDRFFAERPEGSVSTLKIQRTQQEDSAVYLCASSRTGGAYNEQFFGPGTRLTVL.

There are many counts of this clonotype. CDR3 region: CASSLGTKETQYF. The CDR3 region has the DNA TGTGCCAGCAGCCTCGGGACAAAAGAGACCCAGTACTTC. The chain has TRBV5-6 and TRBJ2-5; D possibly corresponds to TRBD1 (6 bases). There are 13 residues in the CDR3. The V gene's germline CDR1 is SGHDT and CDR2 YYEEEE. The V gene lost 4 bases and the J gene lost 3 bases, with 10 bases spanning the gap.

V usage is TRBV6-5 and J usage is TRBJ2-3; D not resolved. The CDR3 has 14 amino acids. V gave up 0 bases and J gave up 3 bases, with 7 bases separating them. Germline V gives CDR1 MNHEY, CDR2 SVGAGI. The CDR3 nucleotides are TGTGCCAGCAGTTACTCGCGTCAGACAGATACGCAGTATTTT. This translates into CASSYSRQTDTQYF.

This clonotype was observed a few times. This rearrangement joins TRBV21-1 to TRBJ1-2. TRBV21-1 constitutes a pseudogene. The CDR3 has 14 amino acids. The CDR3 coding sequence is TGTGCCAGCAGCAACAGACCCGGTTACTATGGCTACACCTTC. Translated, it gives CASSNRPGYYGYTF.

In its sample, this clonotype was seen a few times. The genes are TRBV19 and TRBJ2-2; D ambiguous. This CDR3 has 12 residues. V lost 5 bases and J lost 13, with 14 bases in between. CDR1 is LNHDA and CDR2 is SQIVND in the germline V gene (reference sequence). CDR3 sequence reads: CASSLGPSALFF. The CDR3 bases are TGTGCCAGTAGTTTGGGCCCCTCGGCGCTGTTTTTT. Combining the CDR3 with reference TRBV19 and TRBJ2-2 gives the whole variable domain DGGITQSPKYLFRKEGQNVTLSCEQNLNHDAMYWYRQDPGQGLRLIYYSQIVNDFQKGDIAEGYSVSREKKESFPLTVTSAQKNPTAFYLCASSLGPSALFFGEGSRLTVL.

There are a few counts of this clonotype. This chain links TRBV11-2 with TRBJ2-7, with D unclear. The CDR3 contains 14 residues. Germline V gives CDR1 SGHAT, CDR2 FQNNGV. Trimming took 0 bases from V and 1 from J, leaving 7 bases between them. CDR3 amino acids: CASSLDVHSYEQYF. The CDR3 DNA reads as TGTGCCAGCAGCTTAGATGTTCATTCCTACGAGCAGTACTTC.

This clonotype was counted ten times or more. J is TRBJ2-2 and V is TRBV2, with D hard to call. The CDR3 is 12 amino acids. Between the trimmed V and J ends, which lost 6 bases and 8 bases, there was a span of 10 bases. CDR1 and CDR2 from the germline V gene are SNHLY and FYNNEI. The CDR3 spells CASRGPDGELFF. The DNA for the CDR3 is TGTGCCAGCAGGGGTCCGGATGGGGAGCTGTTTTTT.

The table lists this clonotype with a few counts. The gene calls are TRBV19 and TRBJ2-1; 8 positions agree with TRBD2. J lost 13 bases, V lost 5 bases, and 13 bases had no gene match. In germline, CDR1 is LNHDA, CDR2 SQIVND (reference sequence). This CDR3 comprises 14 residues. The DNA of the CDR3 is TGTGCCAGTAGTTCAACCTTCGGGGGGGGATTCCAGTTCTTC. Amino acids: CASSSTFGGGFQFF.